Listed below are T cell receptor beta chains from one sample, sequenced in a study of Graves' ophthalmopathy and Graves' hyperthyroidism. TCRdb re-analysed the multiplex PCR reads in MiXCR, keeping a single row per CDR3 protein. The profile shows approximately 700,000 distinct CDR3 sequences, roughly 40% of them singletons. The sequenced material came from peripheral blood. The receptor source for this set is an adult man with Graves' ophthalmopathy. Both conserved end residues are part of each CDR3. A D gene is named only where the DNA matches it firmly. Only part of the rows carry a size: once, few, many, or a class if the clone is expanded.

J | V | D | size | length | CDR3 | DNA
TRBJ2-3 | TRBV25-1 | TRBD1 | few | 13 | CASSRGGADTQYF | TGTGCCAGCAGTCGAGGGGGCGCAGATACGCAGTATTTT
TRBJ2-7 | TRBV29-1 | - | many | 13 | CSVAAGWAYEQYF | TGCAGCGTGGCGGCGGGATGGGCCTACGAGCAGTACTTC
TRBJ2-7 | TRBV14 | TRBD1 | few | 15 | CASSHRDRGIYEQYF | TGTGCCAGCAGCCACCGGGACAGGGGAATATACGAGCAGTACTTC
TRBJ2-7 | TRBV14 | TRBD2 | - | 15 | CASSQGGGPNYEQYF | TGTGCCAGCAGCCAAGGCGGGGGGCCTAATTACGAGCAGTACTTC
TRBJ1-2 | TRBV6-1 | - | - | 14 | CAIREAGAGYGYTF | TGTGCCATCAGGGAAGCAGGGGCAGGGTATGGCTACACCTTC
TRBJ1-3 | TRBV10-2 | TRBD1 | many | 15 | CASRGQGDSGNTIYF | TGCGCCAGCAGGGGACAGGGAGACTCTGGAAACACCATATATTTT
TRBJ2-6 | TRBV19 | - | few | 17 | CASRGGTAPRGANVLTF | TGTGCCAGTAGAGGGGGGACAGCCCCTAGGGGGGCCAACGTCCTGACTTTC
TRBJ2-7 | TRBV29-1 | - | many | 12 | CSVEGQTYEQYF | TGCAGCGTTGAGGGCCAAACCTACGAGCAGTACTTC
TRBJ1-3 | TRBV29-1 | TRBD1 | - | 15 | CSAIRQGFSGNTIYF | TGCAGCGCAATAAGACAGGGCTTCTCTGGAAACACCATATATTTT
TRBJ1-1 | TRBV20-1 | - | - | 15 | CSAKATGSMNTEAFF | TGCAGTGCTAAGGCTACAGGTAGCATGAACACTGAAGCTTTCTTT
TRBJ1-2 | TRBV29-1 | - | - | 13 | CSVELSGKYGYTF | TGCAGCGTTGAATTGTCAGGGAAGTATGGCTACACCTTC
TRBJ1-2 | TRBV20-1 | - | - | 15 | CSARPDGATNYGYTF | TGCAGTGCTAGACCTGATGGGGCCACTAACTATGGCTACACCTTC
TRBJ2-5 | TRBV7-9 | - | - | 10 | CASNEGTQYF | TGTGCCAGCAACGAGGGAACCCAGTACTTC
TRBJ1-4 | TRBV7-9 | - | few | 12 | CASSLRDGKLFF | TGTGCCAGCAGCTTAAGGGACGGGAAACTGTTTTTT
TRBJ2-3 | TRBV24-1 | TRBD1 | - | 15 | CATSDRDRGKDTQYF | TGTGCCACCAGTGATCGGGACAGGGGTAAGGATACGCAGTATTTT
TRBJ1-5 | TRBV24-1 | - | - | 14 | CAAMTGGGNQPQHF | TGTGCCGCTATGACGGGGGGGGGCAATCAGCCCCAGCATTTT
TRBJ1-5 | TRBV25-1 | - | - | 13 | CASFMVGRQPQHF | TGTGCCAGCTTCATGGTCGGACGGCAGCCCCAGCATTTT
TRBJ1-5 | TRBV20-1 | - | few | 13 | CSARAAGGQPQHF | TGCAGTGCTAGAGCGGCCGGGGGTCAGCCCCAGCATTTT
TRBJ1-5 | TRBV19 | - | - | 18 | CASSRPDGFGPNNQPQHF | TGTGCCAGTAGTAGGCCGGACGGATTTGGACCGAACAATCAGCCCCAGCATTTT
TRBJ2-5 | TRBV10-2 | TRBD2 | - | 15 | CASSYEAGRQETQYF | TGCGCCAGCAGTTACGAAGCGGGGAGGCAAGAGACCCAGTACTTC
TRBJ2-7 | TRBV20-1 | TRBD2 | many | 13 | CSAPLAGTYEQYF | TGCAGTGCTCCCCTAGCGGGAACCTACGAGCAGTACTTC
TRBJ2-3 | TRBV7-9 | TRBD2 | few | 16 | CASSLRAGGPTDTQYF | TGTGCCAGCAGCTTACGGGCGGGGGGGCCGACAGATACGCAGTATTTT
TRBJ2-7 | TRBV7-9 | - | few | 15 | CASSLGVRGDVEQYF | TGTGCCAGCAGCTTAGGGGTTAGGGGTGACGTCGAGCAGTACTTC
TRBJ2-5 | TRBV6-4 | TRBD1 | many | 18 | CASRVPNTGGPYQETQYF | TGTGCCAGCAGAGTCCCGAACACAGGGGGCCCGTACCAAGAGACCCAGTACTTC
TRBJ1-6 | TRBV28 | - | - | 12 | CATTTQPLSLHF | TGTGCCACTACCACTCAGCCACTATCCCTCCACTTT
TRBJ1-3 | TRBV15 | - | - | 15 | CATSRDLGSGNTIYF | TGTGCCACCAGCAGAGATCTCGGCTCTGGAAACACCATATATTTT
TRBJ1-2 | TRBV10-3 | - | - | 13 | CAISEPDRNGYTF | TGTGCCATCAGTGAACCCGACAGGAATGGCTACACCTTC
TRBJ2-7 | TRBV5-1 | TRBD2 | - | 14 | CASSLASLADEQYF | TGCGCCAGCAGCTTGGCCTCACTAGCGGACGAGCAGTACTTC
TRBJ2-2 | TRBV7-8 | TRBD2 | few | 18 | CASRPTLAGGKNTGELFF | TGTGCCAGCAGGCCCACCCTAGCGGGGGGCAAGAACACCGGGGAGCTGTTTTTT
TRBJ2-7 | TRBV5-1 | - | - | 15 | CASSLSGDSVYEQYF | TGCGCCAGCAGCTTGTCAGGGGACTCAGTCTACGAGCAGTACTTC
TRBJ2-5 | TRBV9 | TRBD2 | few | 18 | CASSQPPLAGGPSETQYF | TGTGCCAGCAGCCAACCCCCACTAGCGGGAGGGCCCTCAGAGACCCAGTACTTC
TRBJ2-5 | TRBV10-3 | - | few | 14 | CAISESGVGETQYF | TGTGCCATCAGTGAGTCAGGGGTTGGAGAGACCCAGTACTTC
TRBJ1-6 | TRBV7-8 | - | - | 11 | CASSFRGPLHF | TGTGCCAGCAGCTTCCGAGGGCCCCTCCACTTT
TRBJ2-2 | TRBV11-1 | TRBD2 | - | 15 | CASTRPGLGTGELFF | TGTGCCAGCACCCGGCCGGGACTAGGGACCGGGGAGCTGTTTTTT
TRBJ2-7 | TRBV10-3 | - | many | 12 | CASGQGDYEQYF | TGTGCCAGTGGGCAGGGAGACTACGAGCAGTACTTC
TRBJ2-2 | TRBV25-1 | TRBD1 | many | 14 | CASSRQGNTGELFF | TGTGCCAGCAGCCGACAGGGGAACACCGGGGAGCTGTTTTTT
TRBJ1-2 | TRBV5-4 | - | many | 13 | CASSLSGTRGYTF | TGTGCCAGCAGCTTGTCGGGGACACGTGGCTACACCTTC
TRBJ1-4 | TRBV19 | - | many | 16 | CASGSTSGTTNEKLFF | TGTGCCAGTGGCAGTACCTCCGGGACAACTAATGAAAAACTGTTTTTT
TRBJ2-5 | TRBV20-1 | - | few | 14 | CSARTGGNQETQYF | TGCAGTGCTAGAACAGGAGGGAACCAAGAGACCCAGTACTTC
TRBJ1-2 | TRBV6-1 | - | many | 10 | CASRWGGYTF | TGTGCCAGCAGGTGGGGTGGCTACACCTTC
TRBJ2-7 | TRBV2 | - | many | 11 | CASEGGQEQYF | TGTGCCAGCGAGGGTGGGCAGGAGCAGTACTTC
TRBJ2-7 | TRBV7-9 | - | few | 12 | CASSLPLREQYF | TGTGCCAGCAGCTTACCCTTAAGGGAGCAGTACTTC
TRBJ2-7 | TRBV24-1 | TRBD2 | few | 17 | CASSRQGLAGISYEQYF | TGTGCCAGCTCTCGGCAGGGACTAGCGGGGATCTCCTACGAGCAGTACTTC
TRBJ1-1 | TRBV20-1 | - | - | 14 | CSAGDGRTLTEAFF | TGCAGTGCTGGGGACGGTCGAACGTTAACTGAAGCTTTCTTT
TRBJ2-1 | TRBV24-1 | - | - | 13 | CATSDPGRNEQFF | TGTGCCACCAGTGATCCCGGACGCAATGAGCAGTTCTTC
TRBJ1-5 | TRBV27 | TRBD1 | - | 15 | CASSFDRGLNQPQHF | TGTGCCAGCAGTTTTGACAGGGGGCTCAATCAGCCCCAGCATTTT
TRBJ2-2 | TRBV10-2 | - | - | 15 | CASSQAGGFGGELFF | TGCGCCAGCAGCCAAGCTGGCGGGTTTGGCGGGGAGCTGTTTTTT
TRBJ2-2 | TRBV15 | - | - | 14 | CASSAAHVVGELLF | TGTGCCAGCAGCGCCGCCCACGTGGTCGGGGAGCTGCTTTTT